One sample yielded the 14 T cell receptor beta chains listed below, sequenced in a study of lymphopenia after photon versus proton radiotherapy. Method: immunoSEQ multiplex PCR; TCRdb's copy keeps in-frame clones and lacks some. Among some 40,000 clones listed, roughly 86% were seen once. Sequences were derived from peripheral blood, sampled from a patient treated with proton-based radiotherapy. The receptors derive from a woman in her sixties or seventies with pancreatic cancer. Some clones in this sample may be carry-over from other donors' samples.

This sequence joins TRBV7-2 and TRBJ1-2, with D possibly being TRBD1 (5 bases). V was shortened by 2 bases and J by 6 bases, with 7 bases between the two germline ends. Germline CDR1 reads SGHTA; CDR2 reads FQGNSA. The CDR3 covers 12 residues. The DNA of the CDR3 is TGTGCCAGCAGCTTAAGGGGAAATGGCTACACCTTC. Translating gives CASSLRGNGYTF.

The genes are TRBV6-6 and TRBJ2-1, with TRBD2 matching 7 bases. The CDR3 loop spans 14 amino acids. Germline-derived CDR1 and CDR2 are MNHNY and SVGAGI (reference sequence). V gave up 2 bases and J gave up 10 bases; unmatched junction bases: 8. The CDR3 here is CASSYALGEGEQFF. The CDR3, as DNA: TGTGCCAGCAGTTACGCTCTGGGGGAGGGGGAGCAGTTCTTC.

The chain is built from TRBV28 and TRBJ2-7; 10 nucleotides align to TRBD1. Germline V gene lookup returns CDR1 MDHEN and CDR2 SYDVKM. The CDR3 sequence is 19 residues long. V trimming: 4 bases; J trimming: 2 bases; junction bases outside the gene matches: 17. CDR3 sequence: CASSYPTGGLAGGAYEQYF. The CDR3 DNA reads as TGTGCCAGCAGTTACCCGACAGGGGGCTTGGCGGGAGGCGCCTACGAGCAGTACTTC.

This clone occurred once. V is TRBV30 and J is TRBJ2-1, with 9 bases matching TRBD2. Germline V CDR1 and CDR2: GTSNPN, SVGIG (reference sequence). V shed 4 bases and J 10 bases; nucleotides not matched to a gene: 8. The CDR3 runs 13 residues. Written as DNA, the CDR3 is TGTGCCTGGAACCTAGGACTAGCGAGAGAGCAGTTCTTC. Translating gives CAWNLGLAREQFF.

This rearrangement joins TRBV7-8 to TRBJ2-7; weak D call: TRBD1 (6 bases). The V gene lost 5 bases and the J gene lost 3 bases, with 8 bases spanning the gap. The germline V gene encodes CDR1 SGHVS and CDR2 FQNEAQ. CDR3 length: 12 amino acids. CDR3 sequence: CASSQQGYEQYF. The CDR3, as DNA: TGTGCCAGCAGCCAACAGGGCTACGAGCAGTACTTC.

The chain couples TRBV2 to TRBJ1-5; D possibly corresponds to TRBD1 (5 bases). V dropped 4 bases and J dropped 6 bases, with 10 bases sitting between them. Germline V CDR1 and CDR2: SNHLY, FYNNEI. The CDR3 runs 13 residues. DNA for the CDR3: TGTGCCAGCAGTGGAGGAGGGGCTCAGCCCCAGCATTTT. It encodes CASSGGGAQPQHF.

This clone was counted once. The chain uses TRBV6-6 and TRBJ1-3; D may be TRBD1 (6 bases). Trimming took 5 bases from V and 0 from J, leaving 11 bases between them. The CDR3 runs 15 residues. Germline CDR1 reads MNHNY; CDR2 reads SVGAGI (reference sequence). CDR3 coding DNA: TGTGCCAGCAGTCCTACAGGGTCCTCTGGAAACACCATATATTTT. This codes for CASSPTGSSGNTIYF.

The V gene is TRBV28, the J gene TRBJ1-4; perhaps TRBD1 as D (6 bases). In germline, CDR1 is MDHEN, CDR2 SYDVKM. The CDR3 spans 17 residues. V lost 4 bases and J 6 bases, leaving 21 bases between the germline ends. The CDR3 DNA follows: TGTGCCAGCAGTTCCTACAGGGAAATAAAGGGAGATGAAAAACTGTTTTTT. Its translation: CASSSYREIKGDEKLFF.

The sample holds one count of this clone. The rearrangement uses TRBV6-5 and TRBJ1-4, with D perhaps matching TRBD1 (5 bases). Trimming removed 6 bases at V and 14 bases at J, with 16 bases between. There are 12 residues in the CDR3. CDR1 is MNHEY and CDR2 is SVGAGI in the germline V gene. The CDR3 DNA sequence: TGTGCCAGCAGAGGGACGGCTGAAATGCTGTTTTTT. It codes for CASRGTAEMLFF.

The J gene is TRBJ2-2, the V gene TRBV28; the D is unclear. CDR3 size: 12 residues. With 9 bases removed from V and 2 bases from J, the gap between germline ends came to 7 bases. Germline values: CDR1 MDHEN, CDR2 SYDVKM. The CDR3 protein is CASPDNTGELFF. The CDR3 DNA reads TGTGCCAGTCCTGACAACACCGGGGAGCTGTTTTTT.

The CDR3 sequence is CASSAQAGHTEAFF. CDR3 in DNA: TGTGCCAGCAGCGCCCAGGCCGGGCACACTGAAGCTTTCTTT. This chain joins TRBV9 and TRBJ1-1, with D unresolved. The CDR3 has 14 amino acids. The ends were cut back, 3 bases at V and 3 bases at J, with 12 bases in the middle. The V gene's germline CDR1 is SGDLS and CDR2 YYNGEE. The full variable domain, completed using reference TRBV9 and TRBJ1-1, is DSGVTQTPKHLITATGQRVTLRCSPRSGDLSVYWYQQSLDQGLQFLIQYYNGEERAKGNILERFSAQQFPDLHSELNLSSLELGDSALYFCASSAQAGHTEAFFGQGTRLTVV.

The chain employs TRBV2 and TRBJ2-3, with D possibly being TRBD1 or TRBD2 (5 bases each). Trimming cost V 6 bases and J 8 bases, with 21 bases left between them. The CDR3 totals 15 residues. CDR1 and CDR2 (germline): SNHLY, FYNNEI. Here the CDR3 reads CASSPGDVAPSTQYF. DNA for the CDR3: TGTGCCAGCAGCCCCGGGGACGTCGCCCCAAGTACGCAGTATTTT.

J is TRBJ1-1 and V is TRBV6-5; D is unresolved. Germline values: CDR1 MNHEY, CDR2 SVGAGI. The CDR3 loop spans 14 amino acids. V was cut by 5 bases and J by 3 bases, with 13 bases left in between. This chain's CDR3 is CASSPGQDDTEAFF. DNA for the CDR3: TGTGCCAGCAGTCCCGGCCAGGATGACACTGAAGCTTTCTTT.

This chain's CDR3 is CASSASNTGNTIYF. CDR3 DNA: TGTGCCAGCAGTGCTTCAAATACGGGAAACACCATATATTTT. The gene calls are TRBV6-1 and TRBJ1-3; D is unclear. Germline V gene data show CDR1 as MNHNS and CDR2 as SASEGT. The V end lost 4 bases, the J end lost 4 bases, and 11 bases lay between the germline ends. CDR3 length: 14 residues.